The entry below gives a single T cell receptor beta chain sequence along with its context. As yet, its antigen is unknown. This record comes from a study of beta chain features in type 1 diabetes. Study-level findings and limits: It was among patients, rather than healthy donors, that naive, central memory and Treg TCRB repertoires appeared more similar. VDJ junctions from patients with type 1 diabetes contained fewer insertions and more deletions.

Expressed TCRB transcripts were sequenced, since all the RNA that had been isolated was reverse transcribed. Assay: immunoSEQ multiplex PCR; the TCRdb copy retains only in-frame clones and omits some. The table includes some 360,000 clones, around a fifth detected once. In all sorted populations, purity surpassed 95%. Trimming cost V 8 bases and J 0 bases, with 12 bases left between them. The germline CDR1 and CDR2 sequences are SEHNR and FQNEAQ (reference sequence). CDR3 length: 14 residues. The receptor was isolated from a woman aged 18-35 years in good health. The chain has TRBV7-9 and TRBJ2-3; D possibly corresponds to TRBD1 (6 bases). Material: naive CD4+ T cells from blood. The DNA of the CDR3 is TGTGCCAGCCTGGACAGCTCTAGCACAGATACGCAGTATTTT. This gives the protein CASLDSSSTDTQYF.